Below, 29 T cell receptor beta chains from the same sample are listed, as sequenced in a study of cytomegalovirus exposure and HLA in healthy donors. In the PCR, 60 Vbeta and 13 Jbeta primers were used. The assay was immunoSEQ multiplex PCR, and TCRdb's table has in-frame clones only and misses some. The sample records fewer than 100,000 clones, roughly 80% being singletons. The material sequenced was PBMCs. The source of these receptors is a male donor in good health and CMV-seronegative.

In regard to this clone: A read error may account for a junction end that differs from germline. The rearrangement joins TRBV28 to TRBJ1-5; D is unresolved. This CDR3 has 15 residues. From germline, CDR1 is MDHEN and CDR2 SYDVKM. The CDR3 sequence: CASSFGRRGNQPQNF. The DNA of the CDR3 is TGTGCCAGCAGTTTTGGTCGGAGAGGCAATCAGCCCCAGAATTTT.

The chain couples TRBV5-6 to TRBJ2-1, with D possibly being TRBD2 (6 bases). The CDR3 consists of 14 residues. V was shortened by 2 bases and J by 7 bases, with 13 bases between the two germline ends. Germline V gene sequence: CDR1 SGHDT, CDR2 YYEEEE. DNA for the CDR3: TGTGCCAGCAGCTTACTTACGGGGGTGAATGAGCAGTTCTTC. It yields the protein CASSLLTGVNEQFF.

CDR3 residues: CASSNSDEQYF. The CDR3 DNA reads TGTGCCAGTAGTAATAGCGACGAGCAGTACTTC. The chain joins TRBV19 to TRBJ2-7, with D possibly being TRBD2 (5 bases). The CDR3 contains 11 residues. Germline assignment: CDR1 LNHDA and CDR2 SQIVND (reference sequence). V lost 4 bases to trimming and J lost 5 bases, with 6 bases between them.

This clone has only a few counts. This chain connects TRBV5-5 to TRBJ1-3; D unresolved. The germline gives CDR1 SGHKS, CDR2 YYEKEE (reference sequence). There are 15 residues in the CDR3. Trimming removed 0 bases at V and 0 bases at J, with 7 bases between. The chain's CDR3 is CASSLVAGSGNTIYF. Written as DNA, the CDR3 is TGTGCCAGCAGCTTGGTGGCAGGCTCTGGAAACACCATATATTTT.

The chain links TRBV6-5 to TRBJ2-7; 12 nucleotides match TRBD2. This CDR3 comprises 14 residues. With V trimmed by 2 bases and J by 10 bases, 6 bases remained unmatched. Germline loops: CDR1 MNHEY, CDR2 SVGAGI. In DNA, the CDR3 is TGTGCCAGCAGTTACGTGGGGACTAGCGGGTATCAGTACTTC. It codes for CASSYVGTSGYQYF.

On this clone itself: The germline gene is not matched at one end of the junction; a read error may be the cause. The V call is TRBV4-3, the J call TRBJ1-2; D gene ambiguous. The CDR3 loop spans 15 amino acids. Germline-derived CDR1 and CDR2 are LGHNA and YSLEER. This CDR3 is CASSPSAVLGVGYPF. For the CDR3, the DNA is TGCGCCAGCAGCCCCTCAGCGGTTCTCGGTGTAGGCTACCCCTTC.

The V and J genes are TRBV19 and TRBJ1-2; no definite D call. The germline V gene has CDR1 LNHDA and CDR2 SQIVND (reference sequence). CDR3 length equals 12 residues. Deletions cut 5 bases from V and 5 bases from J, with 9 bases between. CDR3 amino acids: CASSPQTYGYTF. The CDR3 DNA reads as TGTGCCAGTAGTCCCCAGACTTATGGCTACACCTTC.

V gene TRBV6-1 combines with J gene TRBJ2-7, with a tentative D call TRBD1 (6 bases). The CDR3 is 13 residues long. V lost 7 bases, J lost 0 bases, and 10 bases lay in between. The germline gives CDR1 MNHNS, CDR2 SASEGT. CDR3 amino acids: CASTWTVSYEQYF. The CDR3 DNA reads TGTGCCAGCACATGGACAGTCTCCTACGAGCAGTACTTC.

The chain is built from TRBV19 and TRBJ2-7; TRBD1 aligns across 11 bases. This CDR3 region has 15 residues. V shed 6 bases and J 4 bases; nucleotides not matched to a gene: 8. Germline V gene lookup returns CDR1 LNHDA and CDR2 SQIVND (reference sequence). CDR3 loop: CASRRTGGGGYEQYF. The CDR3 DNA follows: TGTGCCAGTAGACGGACAGGGGGCGGAGGTTACGAGCAGTACTTC. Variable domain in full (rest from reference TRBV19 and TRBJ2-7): DGGITQSPKYLFRKEGQNVTLSCEQNLNHDAMYWYRQDPGQGLRLIYYSQIVNDFQKGDIAEGYSVSREKKESFPLTVTSAQKNPTAFYLCASRRTGGGGYEQYFGPGTRLTVT.

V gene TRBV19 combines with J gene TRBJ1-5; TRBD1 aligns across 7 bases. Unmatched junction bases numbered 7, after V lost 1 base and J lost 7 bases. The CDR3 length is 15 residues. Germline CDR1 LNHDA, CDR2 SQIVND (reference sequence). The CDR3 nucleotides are TGTGCCAGTAGTATAGGAATCAGGGGGTACCAGCCCCAGCATTTT. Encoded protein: CASSIGIRGYQPQHF. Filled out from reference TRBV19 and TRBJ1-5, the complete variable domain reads DGGITQSPKYLFRKEGQNVTLSCEQNLNHDAMYWYRQDPGQGLRLIYYSQIVNDFQKGDIAEGYSVSREKKESFPLTVTSAQKNPTAFYLCASSIGIRGYQPQHFGDGTRLSIL.

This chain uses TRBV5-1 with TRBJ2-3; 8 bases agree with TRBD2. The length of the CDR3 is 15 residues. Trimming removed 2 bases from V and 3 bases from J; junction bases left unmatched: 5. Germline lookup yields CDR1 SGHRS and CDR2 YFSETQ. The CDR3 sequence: CASSFWGLVTDTQYF. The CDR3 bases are TGCGCCAGCAGCTTTTGGGGACTAGTAACAGATACGCAGTATTTT.

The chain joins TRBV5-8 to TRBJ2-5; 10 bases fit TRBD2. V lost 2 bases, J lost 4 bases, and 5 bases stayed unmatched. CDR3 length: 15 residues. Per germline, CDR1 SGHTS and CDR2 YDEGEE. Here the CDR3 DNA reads TGTGCCAGCAGCTTAGGTAGCGGGGGGCGAGAGACCCAGTACTTC. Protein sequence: CASSLGSGGRETQYF.

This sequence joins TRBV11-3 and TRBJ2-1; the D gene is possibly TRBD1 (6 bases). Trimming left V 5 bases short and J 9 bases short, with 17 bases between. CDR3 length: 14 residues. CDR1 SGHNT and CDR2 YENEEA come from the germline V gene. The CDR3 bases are TGTGCCAGCAGCGAATCTAACAGGGTTGGTGAGCAGTTCTTC. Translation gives CASSESNRVGEQFF.

The DNA of the CDR3 is TGTGCCAGCAGCTTACACAGGGATACGCAGTATTTT. Translating gives CASSLHRDTQYF. The chain couples TRBV11-2 to TRBJ2-3; TRBD1 is a possible D gene (5 bases). Per germline, CDR1 SGHAT and CDR2 FQNNGV. The ends were cut back, 2 bases at V and 6 bases at J, with 6 bases in the middle. This CDR3 is 12 amino acids long.

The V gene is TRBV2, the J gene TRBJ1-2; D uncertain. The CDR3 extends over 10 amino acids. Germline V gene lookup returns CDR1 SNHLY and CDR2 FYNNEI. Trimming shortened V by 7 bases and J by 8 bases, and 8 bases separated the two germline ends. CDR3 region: CASIQNGYTF. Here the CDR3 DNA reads TGTGCCAGCATCCAGAACGGCTACACCTTC.

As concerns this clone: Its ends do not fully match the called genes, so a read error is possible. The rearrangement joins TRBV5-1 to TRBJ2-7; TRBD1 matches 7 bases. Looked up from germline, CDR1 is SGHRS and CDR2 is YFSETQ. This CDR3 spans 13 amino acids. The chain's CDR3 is CASSRRPEGALIF. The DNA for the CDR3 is TGCGCCAGCAGTAGGAGACCCGAGGGGGCTCTCATCTTC.

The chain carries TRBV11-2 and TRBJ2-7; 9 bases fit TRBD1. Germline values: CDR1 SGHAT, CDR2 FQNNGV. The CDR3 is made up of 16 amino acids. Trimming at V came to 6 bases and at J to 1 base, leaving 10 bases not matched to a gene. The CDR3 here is CASRHAPGQGSYEQYF. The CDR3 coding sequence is TGTGCCAGCAGACATGCCCCGGGACAGGGTTCCTACGAGCAGTACTTC.

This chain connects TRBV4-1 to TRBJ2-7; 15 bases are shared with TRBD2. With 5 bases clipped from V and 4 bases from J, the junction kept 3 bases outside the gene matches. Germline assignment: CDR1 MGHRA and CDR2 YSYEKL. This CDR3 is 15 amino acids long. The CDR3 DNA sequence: TGCGCCAGCAGCTTGGGACTAGCGGGAGGATACGAGCAGTACTTC. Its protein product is CASSLGLAGGYEQYF.

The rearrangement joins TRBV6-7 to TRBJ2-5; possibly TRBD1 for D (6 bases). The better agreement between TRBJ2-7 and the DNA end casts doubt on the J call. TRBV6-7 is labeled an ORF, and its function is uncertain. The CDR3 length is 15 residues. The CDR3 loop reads CASTAGTKPTYEQYF. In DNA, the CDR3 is TGTGCCAGCACCGCCGGGACAAAACCAACCTACGAGCAGTACTTC.

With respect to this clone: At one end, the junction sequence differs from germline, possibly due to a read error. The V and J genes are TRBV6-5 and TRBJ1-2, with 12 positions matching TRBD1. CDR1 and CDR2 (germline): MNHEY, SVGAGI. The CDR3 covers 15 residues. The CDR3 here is CASRGQGALNYGYPF. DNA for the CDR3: TGTGCCAGCAGGGGACAGGGGGCGCTTAACTATGGCTACCCCTTC.

This CDR3 is CASSLDGASETQYF. The CDR3 DNA reads TGTGCCAGCAGCTTGGATGGGGCCTCGGAGACCCAGTACTTC. The chain is built from TRBV5-4 and TRBJ2-5, with a tentative D call TRBD1 (5 bases). The germline V gene encodes CDR1 SGHNT and CDR2 YYREEE (reference sequence). V shed 0 bases and J shed 5 bases, with 11 bases lying between them. The CDR3 is 14 amino acids.

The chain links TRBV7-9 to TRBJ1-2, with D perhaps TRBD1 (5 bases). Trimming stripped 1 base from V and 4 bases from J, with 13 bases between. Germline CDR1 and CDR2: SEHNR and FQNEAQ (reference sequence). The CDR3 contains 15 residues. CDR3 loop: CASSLGGTTGYGYTF. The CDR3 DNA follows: TGTGCCAGCAGCTTAGGAGGGACTACGGGCTATGGCTACACCTTC. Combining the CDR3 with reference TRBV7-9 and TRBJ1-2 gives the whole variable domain DTGVSQNPRHKITKRGQNVTFRCDPISEHNRLYWYRQTLGQGPEFLTYFQNEAQLEKSRLLSDRFSAERPKGSFSTLEIQRTEQGDSAMYLCASSLGGTTGYGYTFGSGTRLTVV.

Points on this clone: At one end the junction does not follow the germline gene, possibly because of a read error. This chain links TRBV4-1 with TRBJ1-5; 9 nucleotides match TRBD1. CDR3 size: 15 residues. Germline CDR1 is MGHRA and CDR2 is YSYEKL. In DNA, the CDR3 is TGCGCCAGCAGCCCGAGGGACAGGGTTTTGAAGCCCCAGAATTTT. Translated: CASSPRDRVLKPQNF.

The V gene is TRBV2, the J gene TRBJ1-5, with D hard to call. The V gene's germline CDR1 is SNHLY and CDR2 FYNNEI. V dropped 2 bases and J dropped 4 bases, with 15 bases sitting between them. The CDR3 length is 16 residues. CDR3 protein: CASSESPGRSNQPQHF. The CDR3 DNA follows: TGTGCCAGCAGTGAAAGTCCTGGGAGAAGTAATCAGCCCCAGCATTTT.

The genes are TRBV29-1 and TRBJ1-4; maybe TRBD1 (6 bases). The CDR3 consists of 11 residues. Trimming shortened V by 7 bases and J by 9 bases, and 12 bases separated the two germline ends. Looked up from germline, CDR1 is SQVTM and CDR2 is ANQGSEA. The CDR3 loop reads CSAHGGQKLFF. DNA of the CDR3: TGCAGCGCCCACGGGGGGCAAAAACTGTTTTTT.

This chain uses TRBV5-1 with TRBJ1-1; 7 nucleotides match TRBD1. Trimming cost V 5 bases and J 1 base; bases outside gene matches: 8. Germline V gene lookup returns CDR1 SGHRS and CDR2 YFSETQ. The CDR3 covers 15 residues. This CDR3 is CASRVWDSANTEAFF. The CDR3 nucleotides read TGCGCCAGCAGGGTTTGGGACAGTGCGAACACTGAAGCTTTCTTT.

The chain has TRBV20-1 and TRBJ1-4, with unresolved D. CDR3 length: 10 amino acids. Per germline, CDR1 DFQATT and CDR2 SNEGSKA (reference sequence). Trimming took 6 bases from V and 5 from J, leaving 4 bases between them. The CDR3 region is CSAENEKLFF. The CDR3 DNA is TGCAGTGCGGAGAATGAAAAACTGTTTTTT.

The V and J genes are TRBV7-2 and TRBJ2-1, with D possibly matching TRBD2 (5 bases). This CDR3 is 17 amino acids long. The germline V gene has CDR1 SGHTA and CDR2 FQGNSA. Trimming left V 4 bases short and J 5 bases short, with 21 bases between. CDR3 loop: CASSSRPGGLGNNEQFF. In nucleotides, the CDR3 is TGTGCCAGCAGCTCCCGGCCCGGAGGACTCGGTAACAATGAGCAGTTCTTC.

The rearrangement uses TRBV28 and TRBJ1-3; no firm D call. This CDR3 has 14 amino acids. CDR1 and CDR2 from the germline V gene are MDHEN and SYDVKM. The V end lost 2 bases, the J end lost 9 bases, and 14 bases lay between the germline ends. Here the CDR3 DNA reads TGTGCCAGCAGTTTAATAGTCGGAGGAGGCACCATATATTTT. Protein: CASSLIVGGGTIYF.